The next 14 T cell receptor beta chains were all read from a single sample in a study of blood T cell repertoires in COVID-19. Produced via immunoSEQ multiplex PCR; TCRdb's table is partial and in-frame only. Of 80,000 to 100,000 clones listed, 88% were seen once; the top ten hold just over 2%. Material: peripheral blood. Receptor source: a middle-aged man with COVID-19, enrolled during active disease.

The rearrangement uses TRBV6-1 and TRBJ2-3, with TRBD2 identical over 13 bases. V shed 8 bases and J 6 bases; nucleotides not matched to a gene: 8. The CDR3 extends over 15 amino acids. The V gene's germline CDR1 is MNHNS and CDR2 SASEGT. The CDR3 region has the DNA TGTGCCAGCGAAGGGACTAGCGGGGAGGTCGATACGCAGTATTTT. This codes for CASEGTSGEVDTQYF.

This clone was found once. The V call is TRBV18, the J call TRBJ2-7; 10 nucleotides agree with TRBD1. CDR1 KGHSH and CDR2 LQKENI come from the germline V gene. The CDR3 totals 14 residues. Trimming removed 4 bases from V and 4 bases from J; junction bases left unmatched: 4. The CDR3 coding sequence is TGTGCCAGCTCACGGGACAGGGGTTTGTACGAGCAGTACTTC. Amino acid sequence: CASSRDRGLYEQYF.

CDR3 DNA sequence: TGCGCCAGCAGCTTGGCGTCGCGGCTTAGCACAGATACGCAGTATTTT. As protein: CASSLASRLSTDTQYF. The V gene is TRBV5-1, the J gene TRBJ2-3; D unclear. V was pared by 0 bases and J by 0 bases, with 11 bases between. Germline CDR1 is SGHRS and CDR2 is YFSETQ. The CDR3 has 16 residues.

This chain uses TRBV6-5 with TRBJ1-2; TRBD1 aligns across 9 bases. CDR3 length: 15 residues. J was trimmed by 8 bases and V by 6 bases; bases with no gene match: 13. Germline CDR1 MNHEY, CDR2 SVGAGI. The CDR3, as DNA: TGTGCCAGCAGAGATACAGGGGGCGAAGGACGGGGCTACACCTTC. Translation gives CASRDTGGEGRGYTF.

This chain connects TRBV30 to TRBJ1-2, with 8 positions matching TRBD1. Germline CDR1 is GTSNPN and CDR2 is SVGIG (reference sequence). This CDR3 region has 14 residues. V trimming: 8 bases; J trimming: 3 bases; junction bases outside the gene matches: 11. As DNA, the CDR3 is TGTGCCGGGGGGCGGACAGGGCGGGACTATGGCTACACCTTC. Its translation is CAGGRTGRDYGYTF.

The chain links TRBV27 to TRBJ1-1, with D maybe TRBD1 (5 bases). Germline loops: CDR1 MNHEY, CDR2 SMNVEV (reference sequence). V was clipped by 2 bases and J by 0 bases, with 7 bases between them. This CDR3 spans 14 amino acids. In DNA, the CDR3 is TGTGCCAGCAGTTTACCGGGGGTGAACACTGAAGCTTTCTTT. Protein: CASSLPGVNTEAFF.

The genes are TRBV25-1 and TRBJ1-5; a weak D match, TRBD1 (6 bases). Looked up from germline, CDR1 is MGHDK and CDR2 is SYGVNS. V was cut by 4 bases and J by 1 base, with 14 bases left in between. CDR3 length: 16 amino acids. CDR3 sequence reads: CASSGSGGVSNQPQHF. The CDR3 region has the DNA TGTGCCAGCAGTGGTTCGGGGGGCGTGAGCAATCAGCCCCAGCATTTT.

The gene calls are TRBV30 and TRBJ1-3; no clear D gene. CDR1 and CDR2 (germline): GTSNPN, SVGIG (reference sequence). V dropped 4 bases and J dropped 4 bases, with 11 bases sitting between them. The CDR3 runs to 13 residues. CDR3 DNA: TGTGCCTGGATAGAGGGTGCCGGAAACACCATATATTTT. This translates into CAWIEGAGNTIYF.

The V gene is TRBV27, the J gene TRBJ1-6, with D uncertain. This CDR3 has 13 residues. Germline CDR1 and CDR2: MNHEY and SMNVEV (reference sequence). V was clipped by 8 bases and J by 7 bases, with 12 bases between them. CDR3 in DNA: TGTGCCAGCGCCCTTAAGAGCAATTCACCCCTCCACTTT. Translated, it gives CASALKSNSPLHF.

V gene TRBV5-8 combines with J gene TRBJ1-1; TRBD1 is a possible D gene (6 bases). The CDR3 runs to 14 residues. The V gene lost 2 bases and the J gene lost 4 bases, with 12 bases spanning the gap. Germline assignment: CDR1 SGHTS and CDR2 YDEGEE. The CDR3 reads CASSFRGTSTEAFF. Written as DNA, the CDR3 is TGTGCCAGCAGCTTCAGGGGAACGTCCACTGAAGCTTTCTTT.

The CDR3 loop reads CASSLRTLGVGASEQYF. The CDR3 DNA follows: TGTGCCAGCAGCTTAAGGACCCTGGGGGTGGGGGCATCCGAGCAGTACTTC. The chain employs TRBV28 and TRBJ2-7; TRBD1 is a possible D gene (6 bases). The germline CDR1 and CDR2 sequences are MDHEN and SYDVKM. This CDR3 has 17 amino acids. V was pared by 6 bases and J by 6 bases, with 27 bases between. Based on the CDR3 plus reference TRBV28 and TRBJ2-7, the full variable domain is DVKVTQSSRYLVKRTGEKVFLECVQDMDHENMFWYRQDPGLGLRLIYFSYDVKMKEKGDIPEGYSVSREKKERFSLILESASTNQTSMYLCASSLRTLGVGASEQYFGPGTRLTVT.

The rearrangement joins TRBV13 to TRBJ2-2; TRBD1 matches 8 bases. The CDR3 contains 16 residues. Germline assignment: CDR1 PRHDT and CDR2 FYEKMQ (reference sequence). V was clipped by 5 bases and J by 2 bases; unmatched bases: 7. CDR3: CASSQVAGGNTGELFF. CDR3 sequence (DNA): TGTGCCAGCAGCCAAGTAGCAGGGGGCAACACCGGGGAGCTGTTTTTT.

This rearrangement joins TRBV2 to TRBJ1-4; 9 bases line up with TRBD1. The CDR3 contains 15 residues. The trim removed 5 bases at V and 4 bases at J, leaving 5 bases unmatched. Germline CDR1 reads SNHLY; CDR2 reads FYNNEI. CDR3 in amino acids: CASSSDRGNNEKLFF. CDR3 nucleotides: TGTGCCAGCAGTTCGGACAGGGGCAATAATGAAAAACTGTTTTTT.

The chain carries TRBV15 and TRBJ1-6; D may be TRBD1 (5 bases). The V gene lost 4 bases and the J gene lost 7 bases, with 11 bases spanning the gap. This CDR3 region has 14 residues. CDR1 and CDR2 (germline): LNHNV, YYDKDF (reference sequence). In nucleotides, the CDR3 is TGTGCCACCAGCACACGAAAGGGGAATTCACCCCTCCACTTT. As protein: CATSTRKGNSPLHF. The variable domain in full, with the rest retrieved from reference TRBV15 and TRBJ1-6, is DAMVIQNPRYQVTQFGKPVTLSCSQTLNHNVMYWYQQKSSQAPKLLFHYYDKDFNNEADTPDNFQSRRPNTSFCFLDIRSPGLGDTAMYLCATSTRKGNSPLHFGNGTRLTVT.